Below are 15 T cell receptor beta chains sequenced from a single sample in a study of shared clonotypes between healthy human individuals. The protocol was immunoSEQ multiplex PCR, while the TCRdb copy is restricted to in-frame clones and leaves out a portion. The sample contains around 1.6 million clones, 95% to 99% of which appear only once. The sequenced sample consisted of naive CD4+ T cells sorted from blood. Sample subset: CD45RA+ positively selected. The receptors shown here come from a man between 25 and 39 years old in good health.

CDR3: CASSSLTAYNEQFF. The CDR3 nucleotides are TGTGCCAGCAGTTCACTGACTGCTTACAATGAGCAGTTCTTC. The rearrangement joins TRBV9 to TRBJ2-1; D is unresolved. The germline V and J ends were trimmed by 5 bases and 4 bases, with 13 bases remaining between them. The CDR3 totals 14 residues. Germline V gene lookup returns CDR1 SGDLS and CDR2 YYNGEE.

The V gene is TRBV4-1, the J gene TRBJ1-5; the D gene is possibly TRBD1 (6 bases). The CDR3 contains 15 residues. Germline V gives CDR1 MGHRA, CDR2 YSYEKL. Trimming shortened V by 4 bases and J by 7 bases, and 17 bases separated the two germline ends. CDR3 residues: CASSPQWGQGQPQHF. The CDR3 DNA sequence: TGCGCCAGCAGCCCCCAGTGGGGTCAGGGGCAGCCCCAGCATTTT.

The J gene is TRBJ2-4, the V gene TRBV19; D may correspond to TRBD1 or TRBD2 (5 bases each). From germline, CDR1 is LNHDA and CDR2 SQIVND (reference sequence). This CDR3 has 15 amino acids. Trimming pared 4 bases from V and 5 bases from J, leaving 15 bases between. The CDR3 loop is CASSTGPSYENIQYF. CDR3 nucleotides: TGTGCCAGTAGTACGGGACCTTCTTACGAAAACATTCAGTACTTC.

The V gene is TRBV14, the J gene TRBJ2-5, with a possible D match to TRBD2 (5 bases). CDR3 length equals 16 residues. V dropped 3 bases and J dropped 2 bases, with 16 bases sitting between them. CDR1 and CDR2 (germline): SGHDN, FVKESK. This CDR3 reads CASSHNLAPPQETQYF. CDR3 nucleotide sequence: TGTGCCAGCAGCCATAACCTAGCTCCACCTCAAGAGACCCAGTACTTC.

The chain uses TRBV2 and TRBJ1-2; D unclear. There are 17 residues in the CDR3. Germline loops: CDR1 SNHLY, CDR2 FYNNEI. The V and J ends lost 4 bases and 5 bases respectively, with 23 bases between them. CDR3 in amino acids: CASSAAFGTEWIYGYTF. The CDR3 region has the DNA TGTGCCAGCAGTGCCGCTTTCGGCACGGAGTGGATTTATGGCTACACCTTC.

DNA for the CDR3: TGTGCCAGTAGTATGACAGGGAATCAGCCCCAGCATTTT. Its translation: CASSMTGNQPQHF. The chain is built from TRBV19 and TRBJ1-5; 7 nucleotides agree with TRBD1. The V and J ends lost 3 bases and 4 bases, in that order; junction bases with no gene match: 0. CDR3 size: 13 residues. Germline CDR1 LNHDA, CDR2 SQIVND (reference sequence).

This rearrangement joins TRBV28 to TRBJ1-4; D perhaps matches TRBD1 (5 bases). Per germline, CDR1 MDHEN and CDR2 SYDVKM. The ends were cut back, 6 bases at V and 4 bases at J, with 12 bases in the middle. There are 14 residues in the CDR3. CDR3 DNA: TGTGCCAGCAGCCCAGGGAGCTATAATGAAAAACTGTTTTTT. Encoded protein: CASSPGSYNEKLFF.

The chain joins TRBV5-1 to TRBJ2-7, with TRBD2 matching 10 bases. The CDR3 loop spans 15 amino acids. The germline V gene has CDR1 SGHRS and CDR2 YFSETQ. The J segment lost 4 bases and the V segment lost 4 bases, leaving 8 bases of the junction unmatched. The DNA of the CDR3 is TGCGCCAGCAGCCCTAAAGCGGGAGGGAGTTACGAGCAGTACTTC. This translates into CASSPKAGGSYEQYF. Combining the CDR3 with reference TRBV5-1 and TRBJ2-7 gives the whole variable domain KAGVTQTPRYLIKTRGQQVTLSCSPISGHRSVSWYQQTPGQGLQFLFEYFSETQRNKGNFPGRFSGRQFSNSRSEMNVSTLELGDSALYLCASSPKAGGSYEQYFGPGTRLTVT.

The chain is built from TRBV19 and TRBJ2-6; 7 bases agree with TRBD1. The germline V gene has CDR1 LNHDA and CDR2 SQIVND (reference sequence). V shed 6 bases, J shed 3 bases, and the junction held 2 bases outside the gene matches. The CDR3 is 14 residues long. The CDR3 DNA follows: TGTGCCAGTAGGAACAGGGGTGGGGCCAACGTCCTGACTTTC. Amino acids: CASRNRGGANVLTF.

This rearrangement joins TRBV5-1 to TRBJ2-1, with D possibly being TRBD2 (5 bases). Between the trimmed V and J ends, which lost 1 base and 4 bases, there was a span of 15 bases. CDR1 and CDR2 (germline): SGHRS, YFSETQ. The CDR3 spans 16 residues. As DNA, the CDR3 is TGCGCCAGCAGCTTGCGGTTTCGGGGTAGGTACAATGAGCAGTTCTTC. This codes for CASSLRFRGRYNEQFF.

V gene TRBV25-1 combines with J gene TRBJ1-1; D gene unclear. Deletions cut 6 bases from V and 1 base from J, with 18 bases between. From germline, CDR1 is MGHDK and CDR2 SYGVNS. The CDR3 has 16 amino acids. The CDR3 DNA reads TGTGCCAGCAGCGGCCGTTTTATCCGGGGGAACACTGAAGCTTTCTTT. Its protein product is CASSGRFIRGNTEAFF.

V usage is TRBV7-9 and J usage is TRBJ2-5; weak D call: TRBD1 (5 bases). Trimming removed 11 bases at V and 7 bases at J, with 14 bases between. Germline assignment: CDR1 SEHNR and CDR2 FQNEAQ (reference sequence). The CDR3 consists of 11 residues. For the CDR3, the DNA is TGTGCCGGACAAGTGGACGGGACCCAGTACTTC. It is translated as CAGQVDGTQYF.

CDR3 loop: CASSQRPWQTSSGNTIYF. Written as DNA, the CDR3 is TGTGCCAGCAGCCAGCGTCCATGGCAGACGAGCTCTGGAAACACCATATATTTT. This rearrangement joins TRBV14 to TRBJ1-3; D is unresolved. Trimming took off 3 bases at V and 0 bases at J, with 18 bases between the two ends. CDR1 is SGHDN and CDR2 is FVKESK in the germline V gene. The CDR3 spans 18 residues.

The gene calls are TRBV19 and TRBJ2-4; 10 bases map to TRBD2. The germline V gene encodes CDR1 LNHDA and CDR2 SQIVND (reference sequence). CDR3 length: 14 amino acids. The V segment lost 6 bases and the J segment 8 bases; nucleotides outside the gene matches: 7. CDR3 DNA sequence: TGTGCCAGTAGGATAACTAGCGGGATGCACATTCAGTACTTC. Translation gives CASRITSGMHIQYF.

This chain connects TRBV7-2 to TRBJ2-5; D is unresolved. The CDR3 sequence is 12 residues long. Trimming left V 1 base short and J 4 bases short, with 4 bases between. Germline CDR1 is SGHTA and CDR2 is FQGNSA. The CDR3 spells CASSLDLETQYF. CDR3 bases: TGTGCCAGCAGCTTAGACCTAGAGACCCAGTACTTC.